This T cell receptor (beta chain) was retrieved from a study of T cell responses to AZD1222 COVID-19 vaccine. Concerning this clone: Its matching antigen is unknown.

Study observations and caveats: White British ancestry dominated among donors, who included more females, and clonal diversity was possibly underestimated.

The germline V gene has CDR1 SGDLS and CDR2 YYNGEE. The length of the CDR3 is 15 residues. The trim removed 0 bases at V and 7 bases at J, leaving 5 bases unmatched. Generated by immunoSEQ multiplex PCR, the TCRdb table keeps only in-frame clones and is missing some. The profile shows over 100,000 clones, 88% of them singletons. This clonotype originated in an adult in good health. The chain employs TRBV9 and TRBJ2-1; 9 bases match TRBD1. The specimen comprised peripheral blood, sampled on day 0 of AZD1222 vaccination. The CDR3 here is CASSVGGQGINEQFF. CDR3 bases: TGTGCCAGCAGCGTAGGGGGACAGGGTATAAATGAGCAGTTCTTC.